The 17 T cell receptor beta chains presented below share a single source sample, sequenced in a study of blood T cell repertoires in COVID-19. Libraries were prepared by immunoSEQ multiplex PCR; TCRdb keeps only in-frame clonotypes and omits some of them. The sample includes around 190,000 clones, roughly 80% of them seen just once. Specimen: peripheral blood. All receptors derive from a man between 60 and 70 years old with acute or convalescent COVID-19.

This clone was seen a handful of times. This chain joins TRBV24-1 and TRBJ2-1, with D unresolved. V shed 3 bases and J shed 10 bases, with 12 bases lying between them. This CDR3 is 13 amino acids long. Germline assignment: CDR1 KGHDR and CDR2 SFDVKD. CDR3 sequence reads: CATSDLFGREQFF. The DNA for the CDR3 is TGTGCCACCAGTGATCTCTTTGGGCGCGAGCAGTTCTTC.

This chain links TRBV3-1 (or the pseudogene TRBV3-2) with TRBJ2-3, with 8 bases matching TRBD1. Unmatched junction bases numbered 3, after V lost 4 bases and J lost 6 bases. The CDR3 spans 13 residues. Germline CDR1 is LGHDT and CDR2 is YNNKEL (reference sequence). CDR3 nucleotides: TGTGCCAGCAGCCCAGGGGGCCCGGATACGCAGTATTTT. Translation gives CASSPGGPDTQYF.

CDR3 sequence: CASSQGLAGLEQFF. CDR3 bases: TGTGCCAGCAGCCAGGGACTAGCGGGACTTGAGCAGTTCTTC. The chain recombines TRBV5-5 with TRBJ2-1; TRBD2 aligns across 13 bases. V lost 4 bases, J lost 9 bases, and 4 bases stayed unmatched. The germline V gene encodes CDR1 SGHKS and CDR2 YYEKEE (reference sequence). This CDR3 has 14 residues.

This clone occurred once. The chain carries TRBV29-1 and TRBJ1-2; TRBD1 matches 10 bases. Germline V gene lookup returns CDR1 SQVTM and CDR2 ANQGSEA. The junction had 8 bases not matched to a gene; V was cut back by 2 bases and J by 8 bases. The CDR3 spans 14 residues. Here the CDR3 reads CSVEQTDRGHGYTF. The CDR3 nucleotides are TGCAGCGTTGAACAGACCGACAGGGGGCACGGCTACACCTTC.

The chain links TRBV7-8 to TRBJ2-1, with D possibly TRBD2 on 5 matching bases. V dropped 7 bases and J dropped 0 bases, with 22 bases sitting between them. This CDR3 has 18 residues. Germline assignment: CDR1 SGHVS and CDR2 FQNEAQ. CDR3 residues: CASKVTGWSGSSYNEQFF. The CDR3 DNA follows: TGTGCCAGCAAAGTCACGGGGTGGAGCGGCAGCTCCTACAATGAGCAGTTCTTC.

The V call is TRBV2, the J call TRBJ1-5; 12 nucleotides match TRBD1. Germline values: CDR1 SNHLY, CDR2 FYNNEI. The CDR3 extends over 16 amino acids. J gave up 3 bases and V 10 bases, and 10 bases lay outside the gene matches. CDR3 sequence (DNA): TGTGCCACAACCGCCGGGACAGGGGGCGCCAATCAGCCCCAGCATTTT. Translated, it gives CATTAGTGGANQPQHF.

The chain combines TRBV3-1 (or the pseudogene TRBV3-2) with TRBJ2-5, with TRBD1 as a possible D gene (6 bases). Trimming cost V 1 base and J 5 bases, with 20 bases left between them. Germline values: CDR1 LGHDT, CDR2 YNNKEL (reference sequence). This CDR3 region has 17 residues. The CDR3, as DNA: TGTGCCAGCAGCCAAGGTAGTCGGGCAGGGGTTGGGGAGACCCAGTACTTC. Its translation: CASSQGSRAGVGETQYF.

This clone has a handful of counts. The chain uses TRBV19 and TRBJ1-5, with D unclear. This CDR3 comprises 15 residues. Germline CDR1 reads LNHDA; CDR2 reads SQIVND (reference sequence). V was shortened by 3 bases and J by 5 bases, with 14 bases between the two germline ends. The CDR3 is CASSMMSTAHQPQHF. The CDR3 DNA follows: TGTGCCAGTAGTATGATGTCCACAGCCCATCAGCCCCAGCATTTT.

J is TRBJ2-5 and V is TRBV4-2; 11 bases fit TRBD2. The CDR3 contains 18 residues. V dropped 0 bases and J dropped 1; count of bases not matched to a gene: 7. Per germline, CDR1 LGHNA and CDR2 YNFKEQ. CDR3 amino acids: CASSQELAGGPAQETQYF. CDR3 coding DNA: TGTGCCAGCAGCCAAGAGCTAGCGGGGGGCCCTGCCCAAGAGACCCAGTACTTC.

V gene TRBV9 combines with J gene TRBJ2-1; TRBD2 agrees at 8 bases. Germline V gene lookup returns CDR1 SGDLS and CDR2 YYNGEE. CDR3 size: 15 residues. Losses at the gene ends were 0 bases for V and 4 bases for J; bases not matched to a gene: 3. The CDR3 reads CASSVAAGAYNEQFF. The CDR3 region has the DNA TGTGCCAGCAGCGTAGCAGCGGGGGCATACAATGAGCAGTTCTTC.

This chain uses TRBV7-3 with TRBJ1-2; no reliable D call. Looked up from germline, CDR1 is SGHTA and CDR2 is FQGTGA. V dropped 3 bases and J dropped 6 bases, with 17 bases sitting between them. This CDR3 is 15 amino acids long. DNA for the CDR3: TGTGCCAGCAGCTTCGGACTCTCAAACCAGGATGGCTACACCTTC. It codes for CASSFGLSNQDGYTF. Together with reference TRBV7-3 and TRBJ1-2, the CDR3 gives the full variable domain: GAGVSQTPSNKVTEKGKYVELRCDPISGHTALYWYRQSLGQGPEFLIYFQGTGAADDSGLPNDRFFAVRPEGSVSTLKIQRTERGDSAVYLCASSFGLSNQDGYTFGSGTRLTVV.

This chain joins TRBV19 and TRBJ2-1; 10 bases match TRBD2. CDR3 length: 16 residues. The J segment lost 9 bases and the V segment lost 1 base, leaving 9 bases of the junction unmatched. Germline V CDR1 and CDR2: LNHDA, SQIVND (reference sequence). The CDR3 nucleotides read TGTGCCAGTAGTATAGTAGGAGCGGGAGGGCTTAGTGAGCAGTTCTTC. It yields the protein CASSIVGAGGLSEQFF.

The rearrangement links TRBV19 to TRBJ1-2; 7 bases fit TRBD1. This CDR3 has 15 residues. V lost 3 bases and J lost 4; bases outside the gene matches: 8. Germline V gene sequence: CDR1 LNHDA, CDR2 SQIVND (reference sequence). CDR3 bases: TGTGCCAGTAGTATGGGACAGAAGCCCTCCTATGGCTACACCTTC. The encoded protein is CASSMGQKPSYGYTF.

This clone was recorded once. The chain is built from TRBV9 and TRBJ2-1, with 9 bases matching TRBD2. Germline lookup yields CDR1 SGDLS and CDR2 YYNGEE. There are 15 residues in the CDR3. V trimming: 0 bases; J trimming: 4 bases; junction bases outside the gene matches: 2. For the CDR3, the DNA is TGTGCCAGCAGCGTAGTGACTAGCGGATACAATGAGCAGTTCTTC. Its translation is CASSVVTSGYNEQFF.

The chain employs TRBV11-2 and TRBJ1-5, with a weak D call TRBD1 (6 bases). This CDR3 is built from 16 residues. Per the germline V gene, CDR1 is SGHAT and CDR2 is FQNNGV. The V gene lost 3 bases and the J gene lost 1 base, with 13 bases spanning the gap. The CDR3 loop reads CASSLGASRSNQPQHF. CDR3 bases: TGTGCCAGCAGCTTGGGGGCCAGTAGAAGCAATCAGCCCCAGCATTTT.

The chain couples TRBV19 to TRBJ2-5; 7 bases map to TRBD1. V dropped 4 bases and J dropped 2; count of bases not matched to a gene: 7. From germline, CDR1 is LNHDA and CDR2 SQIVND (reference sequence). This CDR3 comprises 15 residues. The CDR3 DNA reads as TGTGCCAGTAGTACCATCGGGACAGTTCAAGAGACCCAGTACTTC. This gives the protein CASSTIGTVQETQYF.

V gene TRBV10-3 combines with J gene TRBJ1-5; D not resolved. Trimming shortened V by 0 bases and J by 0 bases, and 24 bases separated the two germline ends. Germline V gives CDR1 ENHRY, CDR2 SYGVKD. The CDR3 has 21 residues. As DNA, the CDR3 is TGTGCCATCAGTGAGTCTCACGGGGTGGGTTCAGACTACTATAGCAATCAGCCCCAGCATTTT. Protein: CAISESHGVGSDYYSNQPQHF.